The 18 T cell receptor beta chains listed next were all sequenced from one sample in a study of sequential checkpoint blockade in melanoma. Assay: immunoSEQ multiplex PCR; the TCRdb copy retains only in-frame clones and omits some. The table records 12,000 to 15,000 clones, around 48% of them present only once. This sample's treatment: randomized to nivolumab then ipilimumab (arm A) or the reverse (arm B). Sequenced here: CD8+ T cells sorted from blood (inferred from file names), sampled from a patient given nivolumab and ipilimumab in sequence. These receptors were collected from a human donor with melanoma.

The chain carries TRBV6-5 and TRBJ2-1; TRBD1 might be the D (6 bases). Trimming took 5 bases from V and 5 from J, leaving 13 bases between them. The CDR3 contains 14 residues. Germline V gives CDR1 MNHEY, CDR2 SVGAGI. CDR3 sequence: CASSEGEPHNEQFF. Written as DNA, the CDR3 is TGTGCCAGCAGTGAGGGGGAGCCCCACAATGAGCAGTTCTTC.

This chain connects TRBV28 to TRBJ2-2; 8 bases align to TRBD2. J was trimmed by 3 bases and V by 4 bases; bases with no gene match: 4. There are 15 residues in the CDR3. Per germline, CDR1 MDHEN and CDR2 SYDVKM. CDR3 loop: CASSSSGRDTGELFF. DNA of the CDR3: TGTGCCAGCAGTTCCAGCGGGAGAGACACCGGGGAGCTGTTTTTT.

This clone was counted a few times. The V and J genes are TRBV7-9 and TRBJ2-1, with a tentative D call TRBD2 (7 bases). The length of the CDR3 is 15 residues. In germline, CDR1 is SEHNR, CDR2 FQNEAQ (reference sequence). Trimming took off 2 bases at V and 8 bases at J, with 16 bases between the two ends. CDR3 in DNA: TGTGCCAGCAGCTTATATTGGGGGGGCCGGGATGAGCAGTTCTTC. Its translation is CASSLYWGGRDEQFF.

V is TRBV19 and J is TRBJ2-3; D may be TRBD1 (6 bases). Germline V lookup: CDR1 LNHDA, CDR2 SQIVND (reference sequence). The CDR3 consists of 14 residues. V gave up 1 base and J gave up 3 bases, with 8 bases separating them. The CDR3 sequence is CASSIVGATDTQYF. CDR3 DNA: TGTGCCAGTAGTATAGTGGGGGCAACAGATACGCAGTATTTT.

The V and J genes are TRBV27 and TRBJ1-1; D is perhaps TRBD1 (6 bases). This CDR3 has 13 amino acids. Trimming shortened V by 4 bases and J by 3 bases, and 9 bases separated the two germline ends. Germline V gene lookup returns CDR1 MNHEY and CDR2 SMNVEV (reference sequence). As DNA, the CDR3 is TGTGCCAGCAGTTGGTCAGGGGACACTGAAGCTTTCTTT. Its protein product is CASSWSGDTEAFF.

A word on this clone: A junction end diverges from the germline sequence, so it may reflect a read error. The sample holds other DNA sequences that translate to the same CDR3. V gene TRBV14 combines with J gene TRBJ2-3; either TRBD1 or TRBD2 may supply D (5 bases each). Looked up from germline, CDR1 is SGHDN and CDR2 is FVKESK. The CDR3 length is 13 residues. The CDR3, as DNA: TGTGCCAGCAGCGAAGAGGGGCTAGATACGCAGTATTTT. It translates to CASSEEGLDTQYF.

The chain uses TRBV25-1 and TRBJ2-7; D is possibly TRBD2 (5 bases). Looked up from germline, CDR1 is MGHDK and CDR2 is SYGVNS. There are 13 residues in the CDR3. The V and J ends lost 1 base and 6 bases respectively, with 10 bases between them. The chain's CDR3 is CASSESLALEQYF. CDR3 DNA sequence: TGTGCCAGCAGTGAATCGCTAGCCCTCGAGCAGTACTTC.

The chain is built from TRBV5-6 and TRBJ2-1; 7 bases line up with TRBD2. With 3 bases clipped from V and 9 bases from J, the junction kept 0 bases outside the gene matches. This CDR3 region has 11 residues. CDR1 SGHDT and CDR2 YYEEEE come from the germline V gene. CDR3 loop: CASSWGGEQFF. The DNA for the CDR3 is TGTGCCAGCAGCTGGGGGGGTGAGCAGTTCTTC.

The chain is built from TRBV2 and TRBJ2-1; no reliable D call. This CDR3 comprises 15 residues. From germline, CDR1 is SNHLY and CDR2 FYNNEI. V lost 3 bases and J 0 bases, leaving 9 bases between the germline ends. In nucleotides, the CDR3 is TGTGCCAGCAGTGACTACCTGAGCTCCTACAATGAGCAGTTCTTC. Its translation: CASSDYLSSYNEQFF.

The count of this clone is one. This chain uses TRBV11-3 with TRBJ2-1, with 7 bases lining up with TRBD1. The CDR3 contains 15 residues. The germline V gene has CDR1 SGHNT and CDR2 YENEEA. Trimming took 3 bases from V and 6 from J; bases not matched to a gene: 8. As DNA, the CDR3 is TGTGCCAGCAGCTTCCGACAGGGCCCCTTCAATGAGCAGTTCTTC. Translated: CASSFRQGPFNEQFF.

This clone was seen only a few times. The chain's CDR3 is CARSDLGAGAYNEQFF. CDR3 DNA sequence: TGTGCCAGATCAGATTTGGGGGCGGGGGCTTACAATGAGCAGTTCTTC. The chain couples TRBV2 to TRBJ2-1, with D maybe TRBD2 (7 bases). The V gene lost 9 bases and the J gene lost 4 bases, with 22 bases spanning the gap. The CDR3 covers 16 residues. CDR1 is SNHLY, CDR2 FYNNEI, per germline.

This chain joins TRBV4-1 and TRBJ1-2, with D perhaps TRBD1 (5 bases). In germline, CDR1 is MGHRA, CDR2 YSYEKL. This CDR3 comprises 14 residues. Trimming stripped 0 bases from V and 10 bases from J, with 15 bases between. The CDR3 spells CASSQDISQGDYTF. In nucleotides, the CDR3 is TGCGCCAGCAGCCAAGATATCTCGCAGGGCGACTACACCTTC.

The rearrangement uses TRBV7-9 and TRBJ2-1; perhaps TRBD2 as D (6 bases). CDR3 size: 12 residues. V lost 3 bases to trimming and J lost 9 bases, with 9 bases between them. From germline, CDR1 is SEHNR and CDR2 FQNEAQ (reference sequence). CDR3 DNA sequence: TGTGCCAGCAGCTTCCGCGGGGTTGAGCAGTTCTTC. It translates to CASSFRGVEQFF.

This rearrangement joins TRBV7-8 to TRBJ2-7; unclear D gene. The CDR3 sequence is 16 residues long. CDR1 is SGHVS and CDR2 is FQNEAQ in the germline V gene. V dropped 5 bases and J dropped 0 bases, with 17 bases sitting between them. The CDR3 sequence is CASSPSVSILSYEQYF. Here the CDR3 DNA reads TGTGCCAGCAGCCCGTCGGTGTCGATCCTCTCCTACGAGCAGTACTTC.

This clone has more than one count but fewer than ten. This chain links TRBV15 with TRBJ2-2; D perhaps matches TRBD2 (6 bases). In germline, CDR1 is LNHNV, CDR2 YYDKDF (reference sequence). The CDR3 length is 14 residues. Trimming shortened V by 1 base and J by 5 bases, and 8 bases separated the two germline ends. In DNA form, the CDR3 reads TGTGCCACCAGCAGAGCGCGGGATACCGGGGAGCTGTTTTTT. Its translation is CATSRARDTGELFF.

The chain recombines TRBV7-9 with TRBJ2-7, with TRBD1 matching 8 bases. Unmatched junction bases numbered 6, after V lost 3 bases and J lost 5 bases. Germline-derived CDR1 and CDR2 are SEHNR and FQNEAQ (reference sequence). The CDR3 has 14 amino acids. This CDR3 is CASSLVNRGDEQYF. The CDR3 nucleotides read TGTGCCAGCAGCTTGGTGAACAGGGGGGACGAGCAGTACTTC.

V usage is TRBV10-2 and J usage is TRBJ2-3, with a weak D call TRBD2 (5 bases). The CDR3 has 14 residues. V was shortened by 5 bases and J by 2 bases, with 11 bases between the two germline ends. Germline V gene sequence: CDR1 WSHSY, CDR2 SAAADI. Written as DNA, the CDR3 is TGCGCCAGCAGTTTGAGACTATCCACAGATACGCAGTATTTT. This codes for CASSLRLSTDTQYF.

In its sample, this clone was seen a few times. The J gene is TRBJ2-1, the V gene TRBV19, with 10 bases lining up with TRBD2. The CDR3 spans 15 residues. CDR1 is LNHDA and CDR2 is SQIVND in the germline V gene (reference sequence). The V segment lost 2 bases and the J segment 6 bases; nucleotides outside the gene matches: 4. CDR3 bases: TGTGCCAGTAGTATATCTAGCGGGAGTTCCAATGAGCAGTTCTTC. It encodes CASSISSGSSNEQFF. Full variable domain (rest looked up from reference TRBV19 and TRBJ2-1): DGGITQSPKYLFRKEGQNVTLSCEQNLNHDAMYWYRQDPGQGLRLIYYSQIVNDFQKGDIAEGYSVSREKKESFPLTVTSAQKNPTAFYLCASSISSGSSNEQFFGPGTRLTVL.